The 20 T cell receptor beta chains given below trace back to one sample, sequenced in a study of T cells after yellow fever vaccination. TCRdb itself ran the 5' RACE reads through MiXCR, one entry per CDR3 protein. The repertoire consists of hundreds of thousands of distinct CDR3 sequences, with 8% to 9.5% occurring once and the leading ten covering approximately 15%. The specimen was PBMCs, collected about 49 days after the first yellow fever vaccination. The receptors stem from a man in his late teens or twenties who received the YFV17D yellow fever vaccine.

This clonotype occurred a few times. The rearrangement joins TRBV7-9 to TRBJ2-3; 8 bases are a match to TRBD2. The CDR3 extends over 15 amino acids. V lost 3 bases, J lost 5 bases, and 7 bases stayed unmatched. Germline CDR1 is SEHNR and CDR2 is FQNEAQ (reference sequence). The CDR3 sequence: CASSFFGGAGDTQYF. CDR3 DNA: TGTGCCAGCAGCTTTTTCGGGGGGGCTGGAGATACGCAGTATTTT.

Many counts were recorded for this clonotype. The rearrangement uses TRBV11-1 and TRBJ1-1; 7 nucleotides line up with TRBD1. This CDR3 is built from 18 residues. Germline V gene sequence: CDR1 SGHAT, CDR2 FQDESV (reference sequence). The ends lost 5 bases at V and 10 bases at J; junction bases unmatched: 25. The CDR3 is CASSVLGTASNIVGTAFF. Written as DNA, the CDR3 is TGTGCCAGCAGCGTACTCGGGACAGCTAGCAACATTGTGGGGACAGCTTTCTTT. The full variable domain, its missing parts supplied by reference TRBV11-1 and TRBJ1-1, is EAEVAQSPRYKITEKSQAVAFWCDPISGHATLYWYRQILGQGPELLVQFQDESVVDDSQLPKDRFSAERLKGVDSTLKIQPAELGDSAMYLCASSVLGTASNIVGTAFFGQGTRLTVV.

This clonotype has a handful of counts. The chain combines TRBV11-2 with TRBJ2-2; tentative D call: TRBD1 (5 bases). V gave up 4 bases and J gave up 3 bases, with 12 bases separating them. Germline loops: CDR1 SGHAT, CDR2 FQNNGV. This CDR3 has 15 amino acids. The CDR3 nucleotides read TGTGCCAGCAGCTCCCAGGGTTCTCACACCGGGGAGCTGTTTTTT. This translates into CASSSQGSHTGELFF.

The chain combines TRBV5-5 with TRBJ2-2; 8 bases line up with TRBD2. CDR3 length: 16 amino acids. Germline lookup yields CDR1 SGHKS and CDR2 YYEKEE (reference sequence). The V and J ends lost 0 bases and 3 bases, in that order; junction bases with no gene match: 4. CDR3 nucleotide sequence: TGTGCCAGCAGCTTGGCGGCGGGGGGTCACACCGGGGAGCTGTTTTTT. It translates to CASSLAAGGHTGELFF. Combining the CDR3 with reference TRBV5-5 and TRBJ2-2 gives the whole variable domain DAGVTQSPTHLIKTRGQQVTLRCSPISGHKSVSWYQQVLGQGPQFIFQYYEKEERGRGNFPDRFSARQFPNYSSELNVNALLLGDSALYLCASSLAAGGHTGELFFGEGSRLTVL.

As concerns this clonotype: This clone may be a read error of a much larger clone one base away. The J gene is TRBJ2-5, the V gene TRBV6-2 or TRBV6-3; no reliable D call. Germline values: CDR1 MNHEY, CDR2 SVGEGT. This CDR3 has 11 amino acids. Trimming stripped 7 bases from V and 0 bases from J, with 3 bases between. As DNA, the CDR3 is TGTGCCAGCACTAACCAAGAGACCCAGTACTTC. Translated, it gives CASTNQETQYF.

This clonotype was seen more than once but under ten times. The V call is TRBV6-1, the J call TRBJ1-6; the match to TRBD1 covers 8 bases. The germline gives CDR1 MNHNS, CDR2 SASEGT. V was clipped by 10 bases and J by 9 bases; unmatched bases: 11. This CDR3 region has 14 residues. CDR3 in DNA: TGTGCCACCGGCCCGCAGGGGGCAAGTTCACCCCTCCACTTT. It specifies CATGPQGASSPLHF.

This chain connects TRBV5-5 to TRBJ1-6; D gene uncertain. Germline CDR1 reads SGHKS; CDR2 reads YYEKEE (reference sequence). This CDR3 region has 17 residues. The germline V and J ends were trimmed by 4 bases and 6 bases, with 20 bases remaining between them. The chain's CDR3 is CASSPIHGSSGNSPLHF. In DNA form, the CDR3 reads TGTGCCAGCAGCCCGATCCATGGGAGTTCGGGTAATTCACCCCTCCACTTT.

This sequence joins TRBV4-2 and TRBJ1-2, with TRBD1 matching 7 bases. Trimming at V came to 4 bases and at J to 3 bases, leaving 8 bases not matched to a gene. CDR1 is LGHNA and CDR2 is YNFKEQ in the germline V gene. The CDR3 consists of 15 residues. CDR3 residues: CASSLGGTEDYGYTF. For the CDR3, the DNA is TGTGCCAGCAGCCTCGGCGGGACAGAGGACTATGGCTACACCTTC.

This clonotype showed up many times. The rearrangement links TRBV4-2 to TRBJ2-2; D gene unclear. The CDR3 has 13 residues. Trimming removed 0 bases from V and 9 bases from J, with 8 bases in between. In germline, CDR1 is LGHNA, CDR2 YNFKEQ. The CDR3 DNA is TGTGCCAGCAGCCAAGAACTAAACTGGGAGCTGTTTTTT. It translates to CASSQELNWELFF.

The chain carries TRBV4-2 and TRBJ2-3, with a weak D call TRBD2 (6 bases). V was trimmed by 6 bases and J by 3 bases, leaving 13 bases between them. The CDR3 is made up of 14 amino acids. Germline CDR1 is LGHNA and CDR2 is YNFKEQ. CDR3 region: CASSGAGRTDTQYF. The CDR3 DNA follows: TGTGCCAGCAGTGGCGCAGGGAGGACAGATACGCAGTATTTT.

The chain recombines TRBV25-1 with TRBJ1-4; D is ambiguous. This CDR3 comprises 15 residues. The germline gives CDR1 MGHDK, CDR2 SYGVNS. The V end was cut by 5 bases, the J end by 7 bases, with 17 bases between. The CDR3 loop is CASSKRRGPTEKLFF. The CDR3, as DNA: TGTGCCAGCAGTAAACGGAGAGGCCCGACTGAAAAACTGTTTTTT.

The chain combines TRBV6-5 with TRBJ1-1, with 7 bases fitting TRBD1. The V gene end was trimmed by 4 bases and the J gene end by 3 bases; junction bases not matched to a gene: 8. CDR1 MNHEY and CDR2 SVGAGI come from the germline V gene. The CDR3 is made up of 15 amino acids. CDR3 sequence reads: CASSLTGIGDTEAFF. Here the CDR3 DNA reads TGTGCCAGCAGTTTGACAGGGATTGGGGACACTGAAGCTTTCTTT.

V usage is TRBV6-1 and J usage is TRBJ2-7; 8 bases fit TRBD1. Looked up from germline, CDR1 is MNHNS and CDR2 is SASEGT. V shed 5 bases, J shed 2 bases, and the junction held 5 bases outside the gene matches. The CDR3 covers 14 residues. CDR3 residues: CASSRGTGPYEQYF. The CDR3 DNA is TGTGCCAGCAGTCGTGGGACAGGCCCCTACGAGCAGTACTTC.

This clonotype occurred many times. Here the CDR3 reads CASSYDTRQGWDTEAFF. For the CDR3, the DNA is TGTGCCAGCAGTTACGATACCAGACAGGGGTGGGACACTGAAGCTTTCTTT. V is TRBV6-5 and J is TRBJ1-1; 8 bases line up with TRBD1. J was trimmed by 3 bases and V by 2 bases; bases with no gene match: 11. The CDR3 spans 17 residues. Germline CDR1 is MNHEY and CDR2 is SVGAGI.

The V call is TRBV19, the J call TRBJ1-5; TRBD1 agrees at 7 bases. The CDR3 runs 15 residues. Per the germline V gene, CDR1 is LNHDA and CDR2 is SQIVND (reference sequence). V gave up 5 bases and J gave up 7 bases; unmatched junction bases: 11. CDR3 DNA sequence: TGTGCCAGTAGTCCCGACAGGGTCTGGCAACAGCCCCAGCATTTT. As protein: CASSPDRVWQQPQHF.

The chain links TRBV2 to TRBJ1-3; D is perhaps TRBD1 (6 bases). The CDR3 totals 16 residues. V lost 4 bases, J lost 0 bases, and 13 bases lay in between. Germline V CDR1 and CDR2: SNHLY, FYNNEI. The CDR3 nucleotides are TGTGCCAGCAGTGCGACAGGTCCGAGCTCTGGAAACACCATATATTTT. It specifies CASSATGPSSGNTIYF. The variable domain in full, completed from reference TRBV2 and TRBJ1-3, reads EPEVTQTPSHQVTQMGQEVILRCVPISNHLYFYWYRQILGQKVEFLVSFYNNEISEKSEIFDDQFSVERPDGSNFTLKIRSTKLEDSAMYFCASSATGPSSGNTIYFGEGSWLTVV.

This rearrangement joins TRBV5-1 to TRBJ2-7, with a weak D call TRBD2 (5 bases). Germline CDR1 is SGHRS and CDR2 is YFSETQ. The CDR3 sequence is 15 residues long. V gave up 0 bases and J gave up 1 base, with 11 bases separating them. CDR3 in DNA: TGCGCCAGCAGCTTGGGTGGGGAGAAATCCTACGAGCAGTACTTC. As protein: CASSLGGEKSYEQYF. Supplemented by reference TRBV5-1 and TRBJ2-7, the full variable domain reads KAGVTQTPRYLIKTRGQQVTLSCSPISGHRSVSWYQQTPGQGLQFLFEYFSETQRNKGNFPGRFSGRQFSNSRSEMNVSTLELGDSALYLCASSLGGEKSYEQYFGPGTRLTVT.

The table lists this clonotype with a few counts. The chain recombines TRBV12-5 with TRBJ2-1; either TRBD1 or TRBD2 may supply D (6 bases each). The germline V gene encodes CDR1 LGHNT and CDR2 FRNRAP. V lost 2 bases, J lost 4 bases, and 18 bases lay in between. This CDR3 is 17 amino acids long. CDR3 DNA: TGTGCTAGTGGTTTGTCCCGTAGGAGGGGGACGTACAATGAGCAGTTCTTC. Protein sequence: CASGLSRRRGTYNEQFF.

This clonotype was observed a handful of times. The CDR3 is CSARDLQRGYQETQYF. The DNA for the CDR3 is TGCAGTGCTAGAGATCTGCAGCGGGGGTACCAAGAGACCCAGTACTTC. The chain combines TRBV20-1 with TRBJ2-5; 8 bases are shared with TRBD2. Looked up from germline, CDR1 is DFQATT and CDR2 is SNEGSKA (reference sequence). The CDR3 consists of 16 residues. After removal of 0 bases from V and 0 bases from J, the junction contained 6 bases not matched to a gene.

This clonotype was recorded at least ten times. The CDR3 protein is CATSRDVGTETQYF. The CDR3, as DNA: TGTGCCACCAGCAGAGATGTGGGGACGGAGACCCAGTACTTC. J is TRBJ2-5 and V is TRBV15, with D possibly being TRBD1 or TRBD2 (5 bases each). V was pared by 0 bases and J by 5 bases, with 10 bases between. CDR3 length: 14 amino acids. Per the germline V gene, CDR1 is LNHNV and CDR2 is YYDKDF (reference sequence).